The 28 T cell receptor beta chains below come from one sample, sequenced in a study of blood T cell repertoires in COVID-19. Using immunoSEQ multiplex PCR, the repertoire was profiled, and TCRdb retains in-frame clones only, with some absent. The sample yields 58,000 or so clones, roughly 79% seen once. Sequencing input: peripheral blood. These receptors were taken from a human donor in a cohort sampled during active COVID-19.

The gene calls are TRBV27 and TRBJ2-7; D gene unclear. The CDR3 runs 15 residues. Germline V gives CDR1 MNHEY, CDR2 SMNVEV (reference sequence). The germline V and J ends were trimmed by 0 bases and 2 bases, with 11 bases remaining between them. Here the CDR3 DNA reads TGTGCCAGCAGTTTATCTGTACGAGCGACCTACGAGCAGTACTTC. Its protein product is CASSLSVRATYEQYF.

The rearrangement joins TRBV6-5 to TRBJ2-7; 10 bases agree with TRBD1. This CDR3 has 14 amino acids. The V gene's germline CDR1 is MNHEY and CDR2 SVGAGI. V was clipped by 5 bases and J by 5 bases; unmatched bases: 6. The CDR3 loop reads CASSTRDRGHEQYF. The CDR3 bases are TGTGCCAGCAGTACCCGGGACAGGGGCCACGAGCAGTACTTC.

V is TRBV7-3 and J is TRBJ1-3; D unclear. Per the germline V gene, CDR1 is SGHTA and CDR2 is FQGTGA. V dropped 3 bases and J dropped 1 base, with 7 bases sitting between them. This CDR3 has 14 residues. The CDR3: CASSFGGSGNTIYF. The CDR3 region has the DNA TGTGCCAGCAGCTTTGGCGGATCTGGAAACACCATATATTTT.

CDR3 sequence reads: CATSRVGGRTDTQYF. The CDR3 DNA is TGTGCCACCAGCAGAGTAGGGGGCCGAACAGATACGCAGTATTTT. This rearrangement joins TRBV15 to TRBJ2-3; 7 positions agree with TRBD1. The CDR3 spans 15 residues. The V segment lost 1 base and the J segment 3 bases; nucleotides outside the gene matches: 4. Germline V gene data show CDR1 as LNHNV and CDR2 as YYDKDF (reference sequence).

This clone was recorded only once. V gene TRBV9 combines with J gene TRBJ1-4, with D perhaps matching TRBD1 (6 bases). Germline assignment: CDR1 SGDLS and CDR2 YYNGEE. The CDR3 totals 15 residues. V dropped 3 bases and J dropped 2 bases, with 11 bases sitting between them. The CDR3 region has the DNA TGTGCCAGCAGCGCGTCAGGGGTGACTAATGAAAAACTGTTTTTT. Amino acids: CASSASGVTNEKLFF.

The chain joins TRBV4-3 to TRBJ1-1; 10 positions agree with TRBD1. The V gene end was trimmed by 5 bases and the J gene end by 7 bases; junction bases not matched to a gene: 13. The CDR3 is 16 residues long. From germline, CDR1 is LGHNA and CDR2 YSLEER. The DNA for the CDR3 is TGCGCCAGCAGCAACGAAGGACAGGGGGTTAAAGTTGAAGCTTTCTTT. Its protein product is CASSNEGQGVKVEAFF.

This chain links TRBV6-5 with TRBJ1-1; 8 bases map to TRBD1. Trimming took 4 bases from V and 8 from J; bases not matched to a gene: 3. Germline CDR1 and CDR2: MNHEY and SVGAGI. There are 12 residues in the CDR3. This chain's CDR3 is CASSFRTGEAFF. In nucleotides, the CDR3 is TGTGCCAGCAGTTTTCGGACAGGGGAAGCTTTCTTT.

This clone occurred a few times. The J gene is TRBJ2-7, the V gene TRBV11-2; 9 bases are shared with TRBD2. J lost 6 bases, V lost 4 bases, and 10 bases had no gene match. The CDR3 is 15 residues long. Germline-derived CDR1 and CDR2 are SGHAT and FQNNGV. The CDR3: CASSYPGLAGSEQYF. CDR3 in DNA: TGTGCCAGCAGCTACCCTGGGCTAGCGGGAAGCGAGCAGTACTTC.

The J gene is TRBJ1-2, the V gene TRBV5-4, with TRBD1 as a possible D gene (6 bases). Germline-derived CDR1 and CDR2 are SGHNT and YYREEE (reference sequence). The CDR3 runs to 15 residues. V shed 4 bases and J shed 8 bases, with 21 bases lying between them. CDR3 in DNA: TGTGCCAGCAGCGTGGAAGAGGGGGTTGCGGTCGGCTACACCTTC. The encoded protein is CASSVEEGVAVGYTF.

Here the CDR3 reads CASTGDLNTGELFF. CDR3 DNA: TGTGCCAGCACCGGGGATCTGAACACCGGGGAGCTGTTTTTT. The V call is TRBV7-2, the J call TRBJ2-2; the D gene is possibly TRBD2 (5 bases). V lost 7 bases and J lost 1, with 10 bases in between. CDR3 size: 14 residues. Germline-derived CDR1 and CDR2 are SGHTA and FQGNSA.

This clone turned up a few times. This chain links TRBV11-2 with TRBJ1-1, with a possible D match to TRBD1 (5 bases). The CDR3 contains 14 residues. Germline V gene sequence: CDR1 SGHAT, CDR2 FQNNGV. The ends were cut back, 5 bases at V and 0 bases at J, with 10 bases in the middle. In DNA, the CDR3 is TGTGCCAGCAGCCACCGACAGATGAACACTGAAGCTTTCTTT. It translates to CASSHRQMNTEAFF.

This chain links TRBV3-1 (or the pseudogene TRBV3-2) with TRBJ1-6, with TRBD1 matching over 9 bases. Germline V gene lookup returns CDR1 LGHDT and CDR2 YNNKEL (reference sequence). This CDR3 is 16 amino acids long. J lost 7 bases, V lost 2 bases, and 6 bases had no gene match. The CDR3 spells CASSQPTGGWNSPLHF. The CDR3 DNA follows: TGTGCCAGCAGCCAACCGACAGGGGGATGGAATTCACCCCTCCACTTT.

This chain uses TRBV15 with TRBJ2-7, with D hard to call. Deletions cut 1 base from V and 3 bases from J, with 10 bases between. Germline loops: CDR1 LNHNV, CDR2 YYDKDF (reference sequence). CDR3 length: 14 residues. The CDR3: CATSRGTADYEQYF. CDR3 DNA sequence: TGTGCCACCAGCAGAGGTACAGCAGACTACGAGCAGTACTTC. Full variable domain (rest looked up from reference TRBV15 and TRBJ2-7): DAMVIQNPRYQVTQFGKPVTLSCSQTLNHNVMYWYQQKSSQAPKLLFHYYDKDFNNEADTPDNFQSRRPNTSFCFLDIRSPGLGDTAMYLCATSRGTADYEQYFGPGTRLTVT.

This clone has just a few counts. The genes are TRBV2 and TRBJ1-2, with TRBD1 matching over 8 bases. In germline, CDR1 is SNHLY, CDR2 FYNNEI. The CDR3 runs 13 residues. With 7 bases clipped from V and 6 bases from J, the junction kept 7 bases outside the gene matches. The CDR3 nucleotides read TGTGCCAGCACTTGGCCAGGGGGCAATGGCTACACCTTC. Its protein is CASTWPGGNGYTF.

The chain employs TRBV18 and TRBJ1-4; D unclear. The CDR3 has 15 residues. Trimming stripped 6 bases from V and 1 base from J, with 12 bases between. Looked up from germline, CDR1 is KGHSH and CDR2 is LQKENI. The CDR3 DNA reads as TGTGCCAGCTCCTCAAGCGGCCAAACTAATGAAAAACTGTTTTTT. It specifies CASSSSGQTNEKLFF.

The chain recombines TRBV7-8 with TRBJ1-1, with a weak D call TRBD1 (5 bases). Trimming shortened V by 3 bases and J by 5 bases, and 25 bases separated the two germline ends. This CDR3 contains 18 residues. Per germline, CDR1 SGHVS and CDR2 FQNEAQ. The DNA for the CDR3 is TGTGCCAGCAGCTTGGTAGGTGATCTGGGGCGCTGGGCTACTGAAGCTTTCTTT. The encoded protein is CASSLVGDLGRWATEAFF.

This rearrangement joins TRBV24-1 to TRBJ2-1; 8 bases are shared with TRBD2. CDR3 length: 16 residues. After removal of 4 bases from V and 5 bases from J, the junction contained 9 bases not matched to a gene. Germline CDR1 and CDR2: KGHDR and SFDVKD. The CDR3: CATSDRTSRSHNEQFF. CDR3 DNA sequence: TGTGCCACCAGTGACCGGACTAGCCGTTCCCACAATGAGCAGTTCTTC.

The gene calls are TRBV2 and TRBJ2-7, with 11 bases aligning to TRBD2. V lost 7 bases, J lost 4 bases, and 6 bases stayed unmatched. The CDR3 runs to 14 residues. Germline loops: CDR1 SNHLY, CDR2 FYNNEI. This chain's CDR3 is CASKLAGGMYEQYF. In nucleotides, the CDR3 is TGTGCCAGCAAGTTAGCGGGGGGGATGTACGAGCAGTACTTC.

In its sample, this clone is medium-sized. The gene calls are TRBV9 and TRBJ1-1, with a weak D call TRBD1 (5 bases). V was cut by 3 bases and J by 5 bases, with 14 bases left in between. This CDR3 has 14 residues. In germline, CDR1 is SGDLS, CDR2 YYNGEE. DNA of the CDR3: TGTGCCAGCAGCGCCGGTTACGGGGGGACTGAAGCTTTCTTT. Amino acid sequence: CASSAGYGGTEAFF. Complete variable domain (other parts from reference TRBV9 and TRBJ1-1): DSGVTQTPKHLITATGQRVTLRCSPRSGDLSVYWYQQSLDQGLQFLIQYYNGEERAKGNILERFSAQQFPDLHSELNLSSLELGDSALYFCASSAGYGGTEAFFGQGTRLTVV.

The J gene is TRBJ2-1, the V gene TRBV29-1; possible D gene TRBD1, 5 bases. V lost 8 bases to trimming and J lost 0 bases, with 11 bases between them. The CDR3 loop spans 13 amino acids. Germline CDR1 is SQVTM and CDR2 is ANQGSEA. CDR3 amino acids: CSIGHHSYNEQFF. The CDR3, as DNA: TGCAGCATTGGACACCACTCCTACAATGAGCAGTTCTTC.

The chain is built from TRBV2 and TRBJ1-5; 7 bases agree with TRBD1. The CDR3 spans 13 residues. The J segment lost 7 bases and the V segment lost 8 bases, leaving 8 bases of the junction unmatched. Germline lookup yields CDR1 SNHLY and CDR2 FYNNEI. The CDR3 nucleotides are TGTGCCAGCGAAACAGGGGTTGGACAGCCCCAGCATTTT. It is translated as CASETGVGQPQHF.

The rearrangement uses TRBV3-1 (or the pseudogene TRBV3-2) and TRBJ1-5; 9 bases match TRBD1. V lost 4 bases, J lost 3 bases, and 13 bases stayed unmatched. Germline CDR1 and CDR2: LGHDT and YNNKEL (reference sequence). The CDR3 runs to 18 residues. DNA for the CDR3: TGTGCCAGCAGCCTAGGACAGGGGCCTTTAAATTCCAATCAGCCCCAGCATTTT. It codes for CASSLGQGPLNSNQPQHF.

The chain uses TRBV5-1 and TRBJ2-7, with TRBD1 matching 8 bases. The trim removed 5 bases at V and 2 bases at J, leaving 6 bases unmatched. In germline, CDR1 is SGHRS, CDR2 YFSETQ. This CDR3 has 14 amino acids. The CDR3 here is CASSAGTGTYEQYF. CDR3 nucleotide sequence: TGCGCCAGCAGTGCCGGGACAGGTACCTACGAGCAGTACTTC.

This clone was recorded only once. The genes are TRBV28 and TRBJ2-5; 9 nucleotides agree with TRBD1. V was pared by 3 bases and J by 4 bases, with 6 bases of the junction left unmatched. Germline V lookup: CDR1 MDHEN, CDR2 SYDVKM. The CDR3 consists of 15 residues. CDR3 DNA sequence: TGTGCCAGCAGTTTGGGACAGGGATGGGCAGAGACCCAGTACTTC. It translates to CASSLGQGWAETQYF.

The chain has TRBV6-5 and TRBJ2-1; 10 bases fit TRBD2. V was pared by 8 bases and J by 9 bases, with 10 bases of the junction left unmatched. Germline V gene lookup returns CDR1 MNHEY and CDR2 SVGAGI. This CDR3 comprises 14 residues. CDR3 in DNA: TGTGCCAGCGGTAGGCTAGCGGGAGTGGTTGAGCAGTTCTTC. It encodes CASGRLAGVVEQFF.

CDR3 nucleotides: TGTGCCAGCAGCTTGGGAGGGTCCCTGTACGAGCAGTACTTC. Translated: CASSLGGSLYEQYF. The chain recombines TRBV5-5 with TRBJ2-7, with D possibly TRBD2 on 5 matching bases. CDR3 length equals 14 residues. Germline V gene lookup returns CDR1 SGHKS and CDR2 YYEKEE (reference sequence). Trimming stripped 0 bases from V and 4 bases from J, with 11 bases between.

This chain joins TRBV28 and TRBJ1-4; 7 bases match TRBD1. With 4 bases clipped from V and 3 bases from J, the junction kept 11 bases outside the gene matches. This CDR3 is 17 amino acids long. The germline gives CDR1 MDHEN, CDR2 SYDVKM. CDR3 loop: CASSYLSTGAPNEKLFF. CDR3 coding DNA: TGTGCCAGCAGTTACCTGTCCACAGGGGCCCCTAATGAAAAACTGTTTTTT.

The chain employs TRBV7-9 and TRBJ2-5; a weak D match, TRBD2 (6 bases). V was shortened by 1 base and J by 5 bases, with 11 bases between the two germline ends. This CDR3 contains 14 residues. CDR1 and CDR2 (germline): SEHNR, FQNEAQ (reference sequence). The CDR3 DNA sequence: TGTGCCAGCAGCTTAGGGAGGGGTAAGGAGACCCAGTACTTC. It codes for CASSLGRGKETQYF.